A selection of T cell receptor beta chains follows, all from one sample in a study of T cell responses to AZD1222 COVID-19 vaccine. The repertoire was sequenced with immunoSEQ multiplex PCR; TCRdb's copy has only in-frame clones and lacks some. The sample consists of under 200,000 clones, roughly nine tenths of them appearing once. Here the sequenced sample was peripheral blood, taken on day 0 of AZD1222 vaccination. All receptors come from an adult in good health. Both conserved end residues are part of each CDR3. A D gene is named only where the DNA matches it firmly. Rows may omit the clone size; those that give it use once, few, many or a size class.

cdr3_nt cdr3_aa v_call d_call clone_size j_call
TGCAGCGTTGTAGTTACGGGCAAAAACTACGAGCAGTACTTC CSVVVTGKNYEQYF TRBV29-1 NA NA TRBJ2-7
TGTGCCAGCAGCAGTCCTCCGACTACGCAGTATTTT CASSSPPTTQYF TRBV12-3/TRBV12-4 NA NA TRBJ2-3
TGTGCCAGCAGCAACCCTCGGACAGGGAGCAATGAGCAGTTCTTC CASSNPRTGSNEQFF TRBV28 TRBD1 NA TRBJ2-1
TGTGCCAGCTCAGGAACAGGGAGGAGCGAGCAGTACTTC CASSGTGRSEQYF TRBV19 NA NA TRBJ2-7
TGTGCCAGCAGCCAGGGACTAGCTGATGAGCAGTTCTTC CASSQGLADEQFF TRBV7-3 TRBD2 NA TRBJ2-1
TGTGCCACCGAGGGGGGGGGATATGAGCAGTTCTTC CATEGGGYEQFF TRBV19 NA once TRBJ2-1
TGTGCCAGCAGCGTAGAGCTCAGGGGGAACACTGAAGCTTTCTTT CASSVELRGNTEAFF TRBV9 NA NA TRBJ1-1
TGTGCCAGCGCCCCCTCGATCTACAATGAGCAGTTCTTC CASAPSIYNEQFF TRBV6-5 NA NA TRBJ2-1
TGTGCCAGCAGCGGGGCCGGGGCGTTAATGGTAGGCGAGCAGTACTTC CASSGAGALMVGEQYF TRBV7-9 NA NA TRBJ2-7
TGTGCTACTTCCGGGCTTAACTATGGCTACACCTTC CATSGLNYGYTF TRBV2 NA once TRBJ1-2
TGTGCCAGCAGTAGGGGGACAGTGACCTACGAGCAGTACTTC CASSRGTVTYEQYF TRBV28 TRBD1 NA TRBJ2-7
TGTGCCAGCGGTCAATTGTTGGGGGACGATCAGCCCCAGCATTTT CASGQLLGDDQPQHF TRBV28 NA few TRBJ1-5
TGCGCCAGCAGACAGGGATTAGATACGCAGTATTTT CASRQGLDTQYF TRBV10-2 NA NA TRBJ2-3
TGTGCCAGCAGCTACAGGGAGCGTAATTCACCCCTCCACTTT CASSYRERNSPLHF TRBV7-9 NA NA TRBJ1-6
TGTGCCTGGAGTGCTAGGCGCAGGGCACCCTACGAGCAGTACTTC CAWSARRRAPYEQYF TRBV30 NA NA TRBJ2-7
TGCGCCAGCAGGGACAGCACCTATGGCTACACCTTC CASRDSTYGYTF TRBV4-1 NA once TRBJ1-2
TGTGCCAGCTCCCCTACTACAGAGACCCAGTACTTC CASSPTTETQYF TRBV18 NA NA TRBJ2-5
TGTGCCAGCAGCGTCGGGGCCACCACGAATCAGCCCCAGCATTTT CASSVGATTNQPQHF TRBV9 NA NA TRBJ1-5
TGTGCCAGCAGCTCCCAGGGAGAGAACACTGAAGCTTTCTTT CASSSQGENTEAFF TRBV7-3 NA NA TRBJ1-1
TGTGCCAGTTCGAAAAGGGACTTC CASSKRDF TRBV19 NA NA TRBJ2-4
TGTGCCAGCAGCTCAGGGGGCACTGAAGCTTTCTTT CASSSGGTEAFF TRBV7-9 TRBD1 NA TRBJ1-1
TGTGCCACCAGCAGACAGGGGACTGGGGCCAACGTCCTGACTTTC CATSRQGTGANVLTF TRBV15 NA NA TRBJ2-6
TGTGCCAGCAGCTTAGACCTCGACAGGGTGAACACCGGGGAGCTGTTTTTT CASSLDLDRVNTGELFF TRBV7-2 TRBD1 once TRBJ2-2
TGTGCCAGCGCCGAGGGGGACTATGGCTACACCTTC CASAEGDYGYTF TRBV3-1/TRBV3-2 NA NA TRBJ1-2
TGTGCCAGCAGTGAGAATTTAGCCAACACTGAAGCTTTCTTT CASSENLANTEAFF TRBV9 NA NA TRBJ1-1
TGTGCCAGCAGTTTTTCGGGGGTGAGACTCTACACCTTC CASSFSGVRLYTF TRBV12-3/TRBV12-4 NA NA TRBJ1-2
TGTGCCACCAGTGACAATAGACTAGCGGGGTACAATGAGCAGTTCTTC CATSDNRLAGYNEQFF TRBV24-1 TRBD2 NA TRBJ2-1
TGTGCCACCAGCAGAGATGTTGATCGATACACCGGGGAGCTGTTTTTT CATSRDVDRYTGELFF TRBV15 NA NA TRBJ2-2
TGTGCCAGCAGCCATTACCAGTCAGATACGCAGTATTTT CASSHYQSDTQYF TRBV3-1/TRBV3-2 NA NA TRBJ2-3
TGTGCCACTCGGGGGGGGTTCGGCACCGGGGAGCTGTTTTTT CATRGGFGTGELFF TRBV24-1 TRBD2 NA TRBJ2-2